This record concerns one T cell receptor beta chain sequence. The sample belongs to a study of preoperative IRX-2 immunotherapy in early breast cancer. Sequenced by immunoSEQ multiplex PCR; TCRdb stores in-frame clones only, minus some. The table records under 40,000 clones, about 96% of them present only once. Treatment in this sample: preoperative locoregional IRX-2 cytokine immunotherapy. This phase Ib study tested locoregional IRX-2 cytokine immunotherapy given before surgery. Trimming took 4 bases from V and 5 from J; bases not matched to a gene: 11. CDR1 SGHNT and CDR2 YYREEE come from the germline V gene (reference sequence). The CDR3 length is 15 residues.

The specimen was taken from a patient treated with IRX-2 immunotherapy. The chain uses TRBV5-4 and TRBJ2-5; 7 nucleotides agree with TRBD1. This receptor was taken from a human donor with breast cancer. The DNA for the CDR3 is TGTGCCAGCAGCCCTTCGGGACAGAGTCACGAGACCCAGTACTTC. It encodes CASSPSGQSHETQYF.